This T cell receptor (beta chain) was captured in a study of cytomegalovirus exposure and HLA in healthy donors. Study-wide results and limits: Some segments of the V type, notably TRBV6-2 and TRBV6-3, were excluded as indistinguishable.

The PCR employed 60 Vbeta primers together with 13 Jbeta primers. TCRdb's copy holds only in-frame clones and misses some; the assay was immunoSEQ multiplex PCR. The data show approximately 190,000 clones, around 78% seen once. It was healthy bone marrow donors who served as donors. A note on this clone: What it binds is unknown.

V was shortened by 5 bases and J by 10 bases, with 12 bases between the two germline ends. This CDR3 is 12 amino acids long. Germline lookup yields CDR1 SGHTA and CDR2 FQGNSA. Material: PBMCs. The sequence derives from a woman aged 30 to 39 in good health and CMV-seropositive. The V call is TRBV7-2, the J call TRBJ2-1; a weak D match, TRBD2 (6 bases). DNA for the CDR3: TGTGCCAGCAGCGCGGGGTGGCGGGAGCAGTTCTTC. Protein product: CASSAGWREQFF. Full variable domain (rest looked up from reference TRBV7-2 and TRBJ2-1): GAGVSQSPSNKVTEKGKDVELRCDPISGHTALYWYRQSLGQGLEFLIYFQGNSAPDKSGLPSDRFSAERTGGSVSTLTIQRTQQEDSAVYLCASSAGWREQFFGPGTRLTVL.